This is a list of T cell receptor beta chains from one sample in a study of blood T cells in healthy people across ages. TCRdb redid the calling of the 5' RACE reads with MiXCR, one entry per CDR3 protein. The table shows 600,000 to 850,000 distinct CDR3 sequences, with roughly 44% occurring only once. Sequenced sample: blood. These receptors all stem from a woman aged 60-70 years in good health. Each CDR3 is given with its conserved first and last residue. Fields, in order: J gene, V gene, clone size, D gene, CDR3 protein, CDR3 DNA. The D gene is left open where the match is weak. Some rows mark clone size as missing; the rest say once, few, many or name a class of expanded clone.

J: TRBJ1-1; V: TRBV6-5; size: NA; D: NA; CDR3: CASSTIDGNTEAFF; DNA: TGTGCCAGCAGTACAATCGACGGGAACACTGAAGCTTTCTTT
J: TRBJ1-5; V: TRBV20-1; size: NA; D: NA; CDR3: CSARVGGALNQPQHF; DNA: TGCAGTGCTAGAGTTGGGGGCGCACTCAATCAGCCCCAGCATTTT
J: TRBJ1-5; V: TRBV24-1; size: NA; D: TRBD1; CDR3: CATRAGGGDQPQHF; DNA: TGTGCCACCAGGGCAGGGGGTGGTGATCAGCCCCAGCATTTT
J: TRBJ2-7; V: TRBV5-5; size: NA; D: NA; CDR3: CASSLQGRGSYEQYF; DNA: TGTGCCAGCAGCTTGCAGGGACGGGGGTCCTACGAGCAGTACTTC
J: TRBJ2-3; V: TRBV2; size: NA; D: NA; CDR3: CASRPTTTDTQYF; DNA: TGTGCCAGCAGACCGACGACCACAGATACGCAGTATTTT
J: TRBJ2-1; V: TRBV9; size: few; D: NA; CDR3: CASRPLAGSHNEQFF; DNA: TGTGCCAGCAGACCCCTGGCGGGCTCTCACAATGAGCAGTTCTTC
J: TRBJ2-3; V: TRBV5-1; size: many; D: TRBD2; CDR3: CASSLSASGGVTDTQYF; DNA: TGCGCCAGCAGCTTGTCGGCTAGCGGGGGAGTAACAGATACGCAGTATTTT
J: TRBJ2-1; V: TRBV7-2; size: NA; D: NA; CDR3: CASSLTRDYNEQFF; DNA: TGTGCCAGCAGCTTAACGAGGGACTACAATGAGCAGTTCTTC
J: TRBJ2-1; V: TRBV7-2; size: many; D: NA; CDR3: CASSLQGSTDTQFF; DNA: TGTGCCAGCAGCTTACAGGGGAGCACAGATACGCAGTTCTTC
J: TRBJ2-1; V: TRBV5-1; size: many; D: NA; CDR3: CASSFSRDNEQFF; DNA: TGCGCCAGCAGCTTCTCTAGAGACAATGAGCAGTTCTTC
J: TRBJ2-7; V: TRBV24-1; size: few; D: NA; CDR3: CATSDMGTYEQYF; DNA: TGTGCCACCAGTGATATGGGCACCTACGAGCAGTACTTC
J: TRBJ1-5; V: TRBV5-8; size: few; D: NA; CDR3: CASRPRAPGYQPQHF; DNA: TGTGCCAGCAGACCCCGGGCCCCGGGGTATCAGCCCCAGCATTTT
J: TRBJ2-5; V: TRBV9; size: NA; D: TRBD2; CDR3: CASSVPGLAGFNEQYF; DNA: TGTGCCAGCAGCGTACCTGGACTAGCGGGGTTTAATGAGCAGTACTTC
J: TRBJ1-2; V: TRBV30; size: few; D: NA; CDR3: CAWSRGTARDTF; DNA: TGTGCCTGGAGTAGGGGGACCGCCCGTGACACCTTC
J: TRBJ2-7; V: TRBV20-1; size: NA; D: NA; CDR3: CSGPIFNEQYF; DNA: TGCAGTGGTCCTATTTTCAACGAGCAGTACTTC
J: TRBJ2-3; V: TRBV29-1; size: NA; D: TRBD2; CDR3: CSVILAGGTDTQYF; DNA: TGCAGCGTCATACTAGCGGGGGGCACAGATACGCAGTATTTT
J: TRBJ1-1; V: TRBV7-9; size: NA; D: NA; CDR3: CASSLGNEAFF; DNA: TGTGCCAGCAGTCTAGGGAATGAAGCTTTCTTT
J: TRBJ1-2; V: TRBV12-3/TRBV12-4; size: NA; D: NA; CDR3: CASSKGHIYGYTF; DNA: TGTGCCAGCAGTAAAGGACATATCTATGGCTACACCTTC
J: TRBJ1-4; V: TRBV15; size: NA; D: TRBD1; CDR3: CATSAQTGANEKLFF; DNA: TGTGCCACCAGCGCCCAGACAGGGGCTAATGAAAAACTGTTTTTT
J: TRBJ2-5; V: TRBV10-3; size: many; D: NA; CDR3: CAISESSLEETQYF; DNA: TGTGCCATCAGTGAGTCGAGTCTAGAAGAGACCCAGTACTTC
J: TRBJ2-7; V: TRBV20-1; size: few; D: TRBD1; CDR3: CSAYPASGGKDEQYF; DNA: TGCAGTGCCTACCCGGCTTCAGGGGGTAAGGACGAGCAGTACTTC
J: TRBJ1-1; V: TRBV11-2; size: NA; D: NA; CDR3: CASSVAGQDTEAFF; DNA: TGTGCCAGCAGCGTCGCGGGACAAGACACTGAAGCTTTCTTT
J: TRBJ2-5; V: TRBV7-2; size: NA; D: TRBD2; CDR3: CASSLDGLVGEQYF; DNA: TGTGCCAGCAGCTTAGACGGACTAGTCGGTGAGCAGTACTTC
J: TRBJ2-3; V: TRBV7-2; size: NA; D: NA; CDR3: CASSSTASVTDTRYF; DNA: TGTGCCAGCAGCTCGACTGCGTCAGTCACAGATACGCGGTATTTT
J: TRBJ2-1; V: TRBV18; size: few; D: TRBD2; CDR3: CASSLGGAGGLNEQFF; DNA: TGTGCCAGCTCCCTCGGTGGAGCGGGGGGGCTAAATGAGCAGTTCTTC
J: TRBJ1-1; V: TRBV2; size: NA; D: NA; CDR3: CASRSRAGNTEAFF; DNA: TGTGCCAGCAGATCCAGGGCCGGGAACACTGAAGCTTTCTTT
J: TRBJ1-1; V: TRBV9; size: NA; D: NA; CDR3: CASSVDQGIMNTEAFF; DNA: TGTGCCAGCAGCGTAGATCAGGGAATCATGAACACTGAAGCTTTCTTT
J: TRBJ2-7; V: TRBV20-1; size: NA; D: NA; CDR3: CSARLGRTHNEQYF; DNA: TGCAGTGCTAGACTGGGCCGCACTCACAATGAGCAGTACTTC
J: TRBJ2-3; V: TRBV6-1; size: NA; D: TRBD2; CDR3: CASSEVAGGTDTQYF; DNA: TGTGCCAGCAGTGAAGTTGCGGGAGGCACAGATACGCAGTATTTT
J: TRBJ2-5; V: TRBV20-1; size: NA; D: NA; CDR3: CSASALSIFEQYF; DNA: TGCAGTGCTAGCGCCCTTTCCATTTTTGAGCAGTACTTC
J: TRBJ1-5; V: TRBV7-2; size: once; D: NA; CDR3: CASSPGPNNQPQHF; DNA: TGTGCCAGCAGCCCTGGACCGAACAATCAGCCCCAGCATTTT
J: TRBJ2-6; V: TRBV11-1; size: few; D: NA; CDR3: CASSPFGRPSTGANVLTF; DNA: TGTGCCAGCAGCCCTTTTGGCAGGCCCTCTACTGGGGCCAACGTCCTGACTTTC
J: TRBJ2-3; V: TRBV10-3; size: many; D: NA; CDR3: CAILSTETDTQYF; DNA: TGTGCCATCCTATCCACAGAGACAGATACGCAGTATTTT
J: TRBJ1-2; V: TRBV4-2; size: few; D: NA; CDR3: CASSQEKTTGLGYTF; DNA: TGTGCCAGCAGCCAAGAGAAGACTACGGGCCTTGGCTACACCTTC
J: TRBJ1-6; V: TRBV7-2; size: NA; D: NA; CDR3: CASSSQGSPLHF; DNA: TGTGCCAGCAGCTCTCAGGGTTCACCCCTCCACTTT
J: TRBJ2-1; V: TRBV4-1; size: NA; D: TRBD2; CDR3: CASSQTLSGSEQFF; DNA: TGCGCCAGCAGCCAAACACTTAGCGGGAGTGAGCAGTTCTTC
J: TRBJ2-5; V: TRBV5-1; size: few; D: NA; CDR3: CASSLRGAEETQYF; DNA: TGCGCCAGCAGCTTGCGGGGGGCGGAGGAGACCCAGTACTTC
J: TRBJ1-2; V: TRBV29-1; size: once; D: NA; CDR3: CSVDRQVWGYTF; DNA: TGCAGCGTTGACCGCCAGGTGTGGGGCTACACCTTC
J: TRBJ2-3; V: TRBV19; size: NA; D: TRBD1; CDR3: CASSRGTGASDTQYF; DNA: TGTGCCAGTAGTCGCGGGACAGGGGCATCTGATACGCAGTATTTT
J: TRBJ2-5; V: TRBV12-3/TRBV12-4; size: NA; D: TRBD2; CDR3: CASSPWSALVAGEVVKETQYF; DNA: TGTGCCAGCAGCCCCTGGTCCGCCTTAGTAGCGGGAGAAGTAGTAAAAGAGACCCAGTACTTC
J: TRBJ1-2; V: TRBV29-1; size: few; D: NA; CDR3: CSILNRDTDLGYTF; DNA: TGCAGCATCCTAAACCGGGACACAGATCTGGGCTACACCTTC
J: TRBJ2-1; V: TRBV9; size: NA; D: NA; CDR3: CASSARDLVDNEQFF; DNA: TGTGCCAGCAGCGCCCGGGACCTGGTTGACAATGAGCAGTTCTTC
J: TRBJ2-7; V: TRBV7-2; size: NA; D: NA; CDR3: CASSPTGLAISEQYF; DNA: TGTGCCAGCAGCCCTACAGGGCTTGCGATCTCCGAGCAGTACTTC
J: TRBJ1-5; V: TRBV6-2/TRBV6-3; size: few; D: TRBD1; CDR3: CASNDRDDQPQHF; DNA: TGTGCCAGCAATGACAGGGACGATCAGCCCCAGCATTTT
J: TRBJ2-2; V: TRBV28; size: many; D: NA; CDR3: CASLNTGELFF; DNA: TGTGCCAGCCTGAACACCGGGGAGCTGTTTTTT
J: TRBJ2-1; V: TRBV7-9; size: NA; D: NA; CDR3: CASGLEQFF; DNA: TGTGCCAGCGGCCTCGAGCAGTTCTTC
J: TRBJ1-5; V: TRBV3-1; size: NA; D: TRBD1; CDR3: CASSLGTVDQPQHF; DNA: TGTGCCAGCAGCCTTGGGACAGTGGATCAGCCCCAGCATTTT
J: TRBJ1-1; V: TRBV12-3/TRBV12-4; size: NA; D: NA; CDR3: CASRPGQAQNTEAFF; DNA: TGTGCCAGCAGACCCGGTCAGGCCCAGAACACTGAAGCTTTCTTT
J: TRBJ2-3; V: TRBV18; size: NA; D: TRBD2; CDR3: CASSPQFPAGSSTDTQYF; DNA: TGTGCCAGCTCACCACAATTTCCAGCGGGGAGTAGCACAGATACGCAGTATTTT
J: TRBJ2-7; V: TRBV9; size: NA; D: TRBD2; CDR3: CASSFDSGSRNYNEQYF; DNA: TGTGCCAGCAGCTTCGATAGCGGGAGTAGGAACTACAATGAGCAGTACTTC